This T cell receptor (beta chain) is from a study of blood T cell repertoires in COVID-19. On the study more broadly: The United States, Italy and Spain supplied acute and convalescent COVID-19 samples. The analysed material was cDNA or gDNA that came from T cells, B-cell-depleted T cells, or PBMCs.

As originally analysed: Nucleated cell counts were estimated from reference gene primer amplification. Only in-frame clones appear in the TCRdb table, and some are missing; sequencing was by immunoSEQ multiplex PCR. The D gene and trimming were derived from the DNA, and the V and J assignments and clone size from that table. The sample has 150,000 to 200,000 clones, about 90% seen once. V lost 1 base and J 2 bases, leaving 11 bases between the germline ends. CDR1 is LNHDA, CDR2 SQIVND, per germline (reference sequence). There are 15 residues in the CDR3. Patients of the Seattle cohort, enrolled during active infection, were followed longitudinally.

The sequenced sample was peripheral blood. The chain has TRBV19 and TRBJ1-1; D is unclear. The sequence came from a woman aged 55-75 years with COVID-19, enrolled during active disease. This chain's CDR3 is CASSIGGMRNTEAFF. CDR3 nucleotides: TGTGCCAGTAGTATAGGAGGGATGCGCAACACTGAAGCTTTCTTT. Complete variable domain (other parts from reference TRBV19 and TRBJ1-1): DGGITQSPKYLFRKEGQNVTLSCEQNLNHDAMYWYRQDPGQGLRLIYYSQIVNDFQKGDIAEGYSVSREKKESFPLTVTSAQKNPTAFYLCASSIGGMRNTEAFFGQGTRLTVV.